The rows below give T cell receptor beta chains drawn from one sample of a study of blood T cell repertoires in COVID-19. Only in-frame clones appear in the TCRdb table, and some are missing; sequencing was by immunoSEQ multiplex PCR. The sample shows about 300,000 clones, roughly 91% of them seen only once. Sequencing was performed on PBMCs or T cells enriched from blood (not recorded which). Receptors were obtained from a woman in her fifties or sixties who had been exposed to COVID-19. The CDR3 runs from the conserved cysteine through the conserved F or W. Each record gives: V gene, clone size, D gene, CDR3 length, J gene, CDR3 DNA, CDR3 protein. A D gene is named only where the DNA matches it firmly. Where a row states a size, it is once, few, many or the class of an expanded clone; other rows omit it.

TRBV6-5	.	.	15	TRBJ1-1	TGTGCCACCCGGCCGTCCGGGGTGTTGAACACTGAAGCTTTCTTT	CATRPSGVLNTEAFF
TRBV6-5	.	TRBD1	15	TRBJ1-3	TGTGCCAGCCTGCCGAGGGGGCATTCTGGAAACACCATATATTTT	CASLPRGHSGNTIYF
TRBV7-2	.	TRBD1	16	TRBJ2-1	TGTGCCAGCAGCTTAGGTGGGACAGGGACCTACAATGAGCAGTTCTTC	CASSLGGTGTYNEQFF
TRBV21-1	.	.	18	TRBJ2-5	TGTGCCAGCAGCTTACGGGGGGGGCTAGCGGGTTACCAAGAGACCCAGTACTTC	CASSLRGGLAGYQETQYF
TRBV5-5	.	.	14	TRBJ1-6	TGTGCCAGCAGCTTGGACAGTTATAATTCACCCCTCCACTTT	CASSLDSYNSPLHF
TRBV5-4	.	TRBD1	13	TRBJ1-1	TGTGCCAGCAGCTATACAGGGGGTTCTGAAGCTTTCTTT	CASSYTGGSEAFF
TRBV7-9	.	.	15	TRBJ1-2	TGTGCCAGCAGCTTAAGATCCGGGGGGGACTATGGCTACACCTTC	CASSLRSGGDYGYTF
TRBV19	.	.	14	TRBJ1-5	TGTGCCAGTTCCGCTCAGGGGCCGGTTCAGCCCCAGCATTTT	CASSAQGPVQPQHF
TRBV5-1	.	TRBD1	18	TRBJ1-2	TGCGCCAGCAGCTTGGGCGACAGGGTTCCCCTGTTCCGGGATGGCTACACCTTC	CASSLGDRVPLFRDGYTF
TRBV7-2	.	.	12	TRBJ2-3	TGTGCCAGCAGCCCTTACACAGATACGCAGTATTTT	CASSPYTDTQYF
TRBV5-1	.	.	15	TRBJ2-5	TGCGCCAGCAGCTTGGGCCCAGGGGCGCAAGAGACCCAGTACTTC	CASSLGPGAQETQYF
TRBV6-1	once	.	15	TRBJ1-3	TGTGCCAGCAGTGAAGGTATCTACTCTGGAAACACCATATATTTT	CASSEGIYSGNTIYF
TRBV6-5	.	.	15	TRBJ1-5	TGTGCCAGCAGTTTTGACTCGCGGAGCAATCAGCCCCAGCATTTT	CASSFDSRSNQPQHF
TRBV5-5	once	.	16	TRBJ1-3	TGTGCCAGCAGCTTGTGGCAACAGGGTACTGGAAACACCATATATTTT	CASSLWQQGTGNTIYF
TRBV7-6	.	TRBD2	17	TRBJ2-1	TGTGCCAGCAGCTTAAGGCCTAGCGGGGGGATCAACAATGAGCAGTTCTTC	CASSLRPSGGINNEQFF
TRBV30	.	.	14	TRBJ1-4	TGTGCCTGGAGTTTCGCTACAACTAATGAAAAACTGTTTTTT	CAWSFATTNEKLFF
TRBV19	.	.	15	TRBJ1-5	TGTGCCAGTAGTGGACAAGGTGCGTTTGTTCAGCCCCAGCATTTT	CASSGQGAFVQPQHF
TRBV30	.	TRBD2	14	TRBJ2-1	TGTGCCTGGAGTGATAGCGGGGGGAGGAATGAGCAGTTCTTC	CAWSDSGGRNEQFF
TRBV11-2	once	.	13	TRBJ1-4	TGTGCCAGCAGCCTAAGTTCGGGGGAAAAACTGTTTTTT	CASSLSSGEKLFF
TRBV6-5	.	TRBD1	13	TRBJ1-5	TGTGCCAGCAGGGGCGCAGGGGGGCAGCCCCAGCATTTT	CASRGAGGQPQHF
TRBV5-1	.	TRBD2	15	TRBJ2-1	TGCGCCAGCAGCTTAGGGACTAGCCGGGGGAATGAGCAGTTCTTC	CASSLGTSRGNEQFF
TRBV5-1	.	TRBD1	15	TRBJ1-3	TGCGCCAGCAGCTTGGAGACAGGGGGAGGAAACACCATATATTTT	CASSLETGGGNTIYF
TRBV19	.	TRBD2	14	TRBJ2-1	TGTGCCAGTAGGAAGGCGGGGGAGATTAATGAGCAGTTCTTC	CASRKAGEINEQFF
TRBV4-1	.	.	15	TRBJ1-2	TGCGCCAGCAGCCAAGCGGGACAAGTGAGCTATGGCTACACCTTC	CASSQAGQVSYGYTF
TRBV27	.	TRBD1	19	TRBJ1-5	TGTGCCAGCAGTTTAGTTCGCGGACAGGGAAAGAGTAGCAATCAGCCCCAGCATTTT	CASSLVRGQGKSSNQPQHF
TRBV7-9	.	.	18	TRBJ1-1	TGTGCCAGCAGCCCCCGCCGGGGGTTGGGGGGAGGAGGCACTGAAGCTTTCTTT	CASSPRRGLGGGGTEAFF
TRBV5-6	.	TRBD1	17	TRBJ1-1	TGTGCCAGCAGCTCGCTATCTCGGGACAGGAAGAACACTGAAGCTTTCTTT	CASSSLSRDRKNTEAFF
TRBV2	.	TRBD1	13	TRBJ2-1	TGTGCCAGCAGCGACAGGGGCTACAATGAGCAGTTCTTC	CASSDRGYNEQFF
TRBV6-5	.	.	15	TRBJ2-5	TGTGCCAGCAGTAATACCGGGGGTATATCGGAGACCCAGTACTTC	CASSNTGGISETQYF